This TCR beta chain was recorded in a study of blood T cells in healthy people across ages. As to this clonotype: As yet, its antigen is unknown.

Points from the study as a whole: The study lacked donor CMV status, which possibly confounded expanded clonotype changes.

Germline V gives CDR1 MDHEN, CDR2 SYDVKM. The CDR3 covers 14 residues. A second roughly 6 to 11 cycle PCR used barcoded and J-beta primers. Via MiXCR, TCRdb re-called the 5' RACE reads, giving one row per CDR3 protein. The sample lists about 750,000 distinct CDR3 sequences, 40% to 65% occurring once. This TCR was sampled from a man at least 80 years old in good health. The sample taken for sequencing was blood. The V gene is TRBV28, the J gene TRBJ2-4; TRBD1 matches 8 bases. The last part of the DNA fits TRBJ2-7 better; the J call may be wrong. The CDR3: CASSSGGTIYEQYF. CDR3 in DNA: TGTGCCAGCAGTTCAGGGGGCACTATCTACGAGCAGTACTTC.